This T cell receptor beta chain originates from a study of T cell repertoires in cytomegalovirus infection. Whole-study context: CMV epitopes used comprised recently identified HLA-C-restricted ones and well-studied HLA-B-restricted ones. Matching HLA type and CMV infection were both indicated by public TCR beta signatures.

For this clonotype: Antigen unknown.

MiXCR, run by TCRdb on the reads, gives a single entry per CDR3 protein. The repertoire holds fewer than 1,000,000 distinct CDR3 sequences, with around 30% as singletons. Notes on the study in general: CMV-specific HLA-C-restricted TCR beta clonotypes dominated the ex vivo response.

The CDR3 length is 15 residues. Germline V lookup: CDR1 LNHNV, CDR2 YYDKDF (reference sequence). V was cut by 3 bases and J by 6 bases, with 14 bases left in between. The chain recombines TRBV15 with TRBJ2-2, with TRBD2 as a possible D gene (6 bases). The starting material was cultured CD8+ T cells from PBMCs, obtained from culture after CMV antigen stimulation. The sequence came from a human donor in good health (CMV status not recorded). Some clones in this sample may be carry-over from other donors' samples. The DNA for the CDR3 is TGTGCCACCAGCAGCCCGAGGGGAGGCCCCGGGGAGCTGTTTTTT. Protein: CATSSPRGGPGELFF.